These 13 T cell receptor beta chains originate from one sample sequenced in a study of T cell clonality in common variable immunodeficiency. Points from the study as a whole: In common variable immunodeficiency, TCR beta chains reportedly carried fewer deletions and N-nucleotide insertions.

For these receptors, no antigen is known. Data came from immunoSEQ multiplex PCR; TCRdb stores just in-frame clones and leaves some out. Singletons are absent from the sample, which has roughly 25,000 clones. Material: peripheral blood mononuclear cells. The receptors were gathered from a human donor with common variable immunodeficiency.

As to this clone: Coverage ceases 3 residues before the CDR3 finishes, and the germline J gene fills in the end. The rearrangement links TRBV5-1 to TRBJ1-2; no clear D gene. CDR1 is SGHRS and CDR2 is YFSETQ in the germline V gene. CDR3 size: 15 residues. V shed 4 bases and J shed 0 bases, with 13 bases lying between them. CDR3 DNA (partial): TGCGCCAGCAGCCGGCAGGATGGAGCTAACTATGGC. It encodes CASSRQDGANYG. The whole CDR3 sequence is CASSRQDGANYGYTF. The full variable domain, in which reference TRBV5-1 and TRBJ1-2 provide the parts outside the CDR3, is KAGVTQTPRYLIKTRGQQVTLSCSPISGHRSVSWYQQTPGQGLQFLFEYFSETQRNKGNFPGRFSGRQFSNSRSEMNVSTLELGDSALYLCASSRQDGANYGYTFGSGTRLTVV.

Points on this clone: The read ends 3 residues early relative to the CDR3; the germline J gene fills the gap. Other DNA sequences within the sample encode an identical CDR3. The chain has TRBV19 and TRBJ2-5; no clear D gene. The CDR3 has 13 residues. The germline CDR1 and CDR2 sequences are LNHDA and SQIVND (reference sequence). V was clipped by 1 base and J by 5 bases, with 8 bases between them. The CDR3 DNA, read in part, is TGTGCCAGTAGTATAGTTGGCAAGGAGACC. Translation gives CASSIVGKET. The CDR3 as a whole reads CASSIVGKETQYF.

This clone was seen only a few times. Read coverage stops 3 residues before the CDR3 terminus; the germline J gene supplies the remainder. The sample holds other DNA sequences that translate to the same CDR3. The V gene is TRBV30, the J gene TRBJ2-7; 10 bases line up with TRBD2. This CDR3 is built from 15 residues. Losses at the gene ends were 0 bases for V and 4 bases for J; bases not matched to a gene: 6. The germline CDR1 and CDR2 sequences are GTSNPN and SVGIG (reference sequence). The CDR3 region is CAWSVVTSGTYEQYF. The part of the CDR3 DNA that was read is TGTGCCTGGAGTGTTGTCACTAGCGGGACGTACGAG.

CDR3 amino acids: CASSQQAFSSTDTQYF. CDR3 DNA (partial): TGTGCCAGCAGCCAACAGGCCTTTTCTAGCACAGATACG. V is TRBV7-8 and J is TRBJ2-3; a weak D match, TRBD1 (5 bases). The read stops 3 residues short of the end of the CDR3; the missing end is completed from the germline J gene. The CDR3 spans 16 residues. Trimming removed 5 bases at V and 0 bases at J, with 15 bases between. Germline V gene data show CDR1 as SGHVS and CDR2 as FQNEAQ.

This clone was counted ten times or more. The read ends 3 residues before the CDR3 terminus; that terminus is restored from the germline J gene. The rearrangement joins TRBV7-2 to TRBJ2-1; weak D call: TRBD1 (5 bases). This CDR3 spans 16 amino acids. Trimming cost V 0 bases and J 2 bases, with 11 bases left between them. From germline, CDR1 is SGHTA and CDR2 FQGNSA. CDR3 DNA, as far as it was read: TGTGCCAGCAGCTTAGCAGTTGGGGCCACCTACAATGAG. This translates into CASSLAVGATYNE. The whole CDR3 region reads CASSLAVGATYNEQFF.

This clone was detected ten times or more. The read ends 3 residues shy of where the CDR3 ends; the end is completed using the germline J gene. The V gene is TRBV7-6, the J gene TRBJ1-1; no definite D call. Germline V gives CDR1 SGHVS, CDR2 FNYEAQ. The CDR3 is 13 residues long. V lost 4 bases and J 5 bases, leaving 11 bases between the germline ends. CDR3 DNA (partial): TGTGCCAGCAGCTCCAACCACGGGACTGAA. Translating gives CASSSNHGTE. The whole CDR3 protein is CASSSNHGTEAFF.

Remarks on this clone: The read terminates 3 residues ahead of where the CDR3 ends, so the germline J gene completes it. This sequence joins TRBV7-3 and TRBJ1-5; 10 bases align to TRBD1. Unmatched junction bases numbered 15, after V lost 5 bases and J lost 5 bases. The CDR3 sequence is 18 residues long. Germline CDR1 is SGHTA and CDR2 is FQGTGA. The sequenced CDR3 bases are TGTGCCAGCAGCGCGATGTTGGCCCTCGGGACAGGGGATCAGCCC. Its protein product is CASSAMLALGTGDQP. The entire CDR3 protein is CASSAMLALGTGDQPQHF.

Details on this clone: Read data end 3 residues before the CDR3 end; the end is taken from the germline J gene. This chain uses TRBV20-1 with TRBJ2-5, with D maybe TRBD1 (6 bases). V was trimmed by 5 bases and J by 5 bases, leaving 12 bases between them. The V gene's germline CDR1 is DFQATT and CDR2 SNEGSKA (reference sequence). The CDR3 extends over 12 amino acids. The CDR3 bases that were read are TGCAGTGCTTCCAGGGGAAGGGAGACC. This translates into CSASRGRET. The CDR3, in full, reads CSASRGRETQYF.

This clone appeared many times. Read sequence stops 3 residues before the CDR3 end, and the germline J gene provides the missing end. J is TRBJ2-5 and V is TRBV18, with 14 bases matching TRBD2. After removal of 6 bases from V and 1 base from J, the junction contained 4 bases not matched to a gene. Germline-derived CDR1 and CDR2 are KGHSH and LQKENI. The CDR3 covers 16 residues. Incomplete CDR3 DNA: TGTGCCAGCTCGCCCGGACTAGCGGGGGGCCAAGAGACC. Translated, it gives CASSPGLAGGQET. The whole CDR3 is CASSPGLAGGQETQYF.

As concerns this clone: The read ends 3 residues before the CDR3 terminus; that terminus is restored from the germline J gene. The V call is TRBV7-6, the J call TRBJ1-4, with D unresolved. Germline V gene lookup returns CDR1 SGHVS and CDR2 FNYEAQ. V was cut by 4 bases and J by 3 bases, with 18 bases left in between. CDR3 length: 17 amino acids. The CDR3 region is CASSSHSLSASNEKLFF. Partial CDR3 DNA: TGTGCCAGCAGCTCGCATAGCCTCTCGGCATCTAATGAAAAA.

This clone was found many times. The read comes to an end 3 residues before the CDR3 does, leaving the germline J gene to fill in the end. V and J are TRBV19 and TRBJ2-5; the D gene is possibly TRBD1 (5 bases). From germline, CDR1 is LNHDA and CDR2 SQIVND (reference sequence). This CDR3 comprises 13 residues. Trimming shortened V by 3 bases and J by 5 bases, and 10 bases separated the two germline ends. The covered CDR3 bases are TGTGCCAGTAGTATCGGCAGGGATGAGACC. It specifies CASSIGRDET. The CDR3 in full is CASSIGRDETQYF.

This clone has more than one count but fewer than ten. Sequencing ends 3 residues short of the CDR3 end; the germline J gene provides the rest. This chain connects TRBV2 to TRBJ2-7; 10 bases fit TRBD2. Germline values: CDR1 SNHLY, CDR2 FYNNEI. The V segment lost 3 bases and the J segment 6 bases; nucleotides outside the gene matches: 5. The CDR3 contains 14 residues. Partial CDR3 DNA: TGTGCCAGCAGTGATTGGGGACTAGCGCCCGAG. Translating it yields CASSDWGLAPE. The whole CDR3 sequence reads CASSDWGLAPEQYF. Combining the CDR3 with reference TRBV2 and TRBJ2-7 gives the whole variable domain EPEVTQTPSHQVTQMGQEVILRCVPISNHLYFYWYRQILGQKVEFLVSFYNNEISEKSEIFDDQFSVERPDGSNFTLKIRSTKLEDSAMYFCASSDWGLAPEQYFGPGTRLTVT.

With regard to this clone: The read finishes 3 residues shy of the CDR3 end, and the germline J gene is used to complete it. J is TRBJ1-5 and V is TRBV2, with D unclear. V was cut by 1 base and J by 5 bases, with 12 bases left in between. Per germline, CDR1 SNHLY and CDR2 FYNNEI. The CDR3 is 15 residues long. The CDR3 bases that were read are TGTGCCAGCAGTGAAGGAAGGAGGGTAGATCAGCCC. This encodes CASSEGRRVDQP. The full-length CDR3 reads as CASSEGRRVDQPQHF.